The present entry profiles one T cell receptor (beta chain) with its context. What it binds is unknown. The method was immunoSEQ multiplex PCR; TCRdb's version includes in-frame clones alone and lacks a portion of them. Of over 70,000 clones listed, roughly 89% are singletons. The data were taken from a study of T cell responses to AZD1222 COVID-19 vaccine. Study conclusions and caveats: The study reported that nearly half of spike-specific TCRs target unmutated variant regions.

The clonotype comes from an adult who received the AZD1222 COVID-19 vaccine. Here the sequenced sample was peripheral blood, taken 28 days after the second AZD1222 dose.

The CDR3 DNA sequence: TGCAGTGCTAGTCTACTTCGAAACACTGAAGCTTTCTTT. It codes for CSASLLRNTEAFF. This rearrangement joins TRBV20-1 to TRBJ1-1; D gene unclear. The V gene lost 3 bases and the J gene lost 2 bases, with 10 bases spanning the gap. Germline CDR1 reads DFQATT; CDR2 reads SNEGSKA (reference sequence). The CDR3 consists of 13 residues.